The clone carrying this TCR beta chain occurred once. In the authors' methods: Using reference gene primer amplification, nucleated cell counts were estimated. Clones were sequenced by immunoSEQ multiplex PCR, and TCRdb holds only the in-frame ones, with some missing. V, J and clone size derive from that table, while D and trimming were established from the DNA sequence. The sample has tens of thousands of clones; just under 85% are singletons. This sample was included in a study of blood T cell repertoires in COVID-19. At the level of the study: From T cells, B-cell-depleted T cells, or PBMCs came the material, which was cDNA or gDNA.

The CDR3 length is 15 residues. Germline trimming cut 5 bases from V and 4 bases from J; bases unmatched to any gene: 7. Germline V gene sequence: CDR1 SEHNR, CDR2 FQNEAQ (reference sequence). This clonotype was sampled from an older man with acute or convalescent COVID-19. The sequencing sample was made of peripheral blood. The rearrangement joins TRBV7-9 to TRBJ2-2; TRBD1 aligns across 7 bases. Written as DNA, the CDR3 is TGTGCCAGCAGCCCCTTGGGACAGACCACCGGGGAGCTGTTTTTT. It specifies CASSPLGQTTGELFF.